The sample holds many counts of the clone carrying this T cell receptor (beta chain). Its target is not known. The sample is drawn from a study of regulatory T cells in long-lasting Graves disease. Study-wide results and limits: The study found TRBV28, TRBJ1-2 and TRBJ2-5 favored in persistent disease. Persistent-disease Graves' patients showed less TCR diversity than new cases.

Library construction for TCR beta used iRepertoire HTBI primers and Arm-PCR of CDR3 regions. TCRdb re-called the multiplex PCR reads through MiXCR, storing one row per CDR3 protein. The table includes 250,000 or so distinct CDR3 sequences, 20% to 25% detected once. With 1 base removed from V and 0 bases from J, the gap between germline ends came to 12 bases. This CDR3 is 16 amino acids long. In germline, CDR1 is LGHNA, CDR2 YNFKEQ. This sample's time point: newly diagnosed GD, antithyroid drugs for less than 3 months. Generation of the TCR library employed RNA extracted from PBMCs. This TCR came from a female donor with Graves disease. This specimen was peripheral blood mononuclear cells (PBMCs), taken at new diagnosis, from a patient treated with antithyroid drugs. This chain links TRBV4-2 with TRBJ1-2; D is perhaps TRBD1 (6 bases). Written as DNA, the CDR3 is TGTGCCAGCAGCCAAGTGGAGAGGACAGCTAACTATGGCTACACCTTC. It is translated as CASSQVERTANYGYTF.